The subject of this entry is one T cell receptor beta chain. It was during active infection that Seattle patients were enrolled and then longitudinally followed. These data come from a study of blood T cell repertoires in COVID-19. Methods used by the authors: Reference gene primers were amplified, and this amplification served to estimate nucleated cell counts. The table came from immunoSEQ multiplex PCR; TCRdb's copy has only in-frame clones and leaves some out. That table gives V, J and clone size, and the DNA gave D and trimming. The table lists about 340,000 clones, less than 90% of them singletons. The CDR3 loop spans 15 amino acids. Germline V gives CDR1 MNHEY, CDR2 SVGAGI. Trimming took 6 bases from V and 9 from J; bases not matched to a gene: 7.

This TCR derives from a woman in her sixties with COVID-19, enrolled during active disease. The J gene is TRBJ2-2, the V gene TRBV6-5; 13 bases align to TRBD2. The sample consisted of peripheral blood. CDR3 nucleotides: TGTGCCAGCAGACCCACTAGCGGGGGGGCGCGGGAGCTGTTTTTT. It translates to CASRPTSGGARELFF.